This is a list of T cell receptor beta chains from one sample in a study of shared clonotypes between healthy human individuals. Sequencing was performed with immunoSEQ multiplex PCR; in TCRdb, only in-frame clones are kept and a portion is missing. The data contain fewer than 600,000 clones, about four fifths of them singletons. Sequenced input: PBMCs. These receptors came from a woman between 35 and 50 years old in good health. Some clones in this sample may be carry-over from other donors' samples. Both conserved end residues are part of each CDR3. D genes are given only for firm matches. The listing skips clone size in some rows; elsewhere it reads once, few, many or a size class.

D gene,J gene,V gene,clone size,CDR3 DNA,CDR3 protein
TRBD2,TRBJ2-5,TRBV27,NA,TGTGCCAGCAGTATAGCGGGAGAAGAGACCCAGTACTTC,CASSIAGEETQYF
TRBD1,TRBJ2-4,TRBV6-5,NA,TGTGCCAGCAGTTACTCGATACAGGGGTCCGACATTCAGTACTTC,CASSYSIQGSDIQYF
NA,TRBJ1-1,TRBV27,NA,TGTGCCAGCAGTTCCCGGGAGAGGGACACTGAAGCTTTCTTT,CASSSRERDTEAFF
NA,TRBJ1-2,TRBV18,NA,TGTGCCAGCTCACTCCAACCGACAGACGCTAACTATGGCTACACCTTC,CASSLQPTDANYGYTF
NA,TRBJ1-1,TRBV4-3,NA,TGCGCCAGCAGCCAAGATTTTCGAAACACTGAAGCTTTCTTT,CASSQDFRNTEAFF
NA,TRBJ1-5,TRBV30,NA,TGTGCCTGGAGTCTTAACAGGTGGAATAGCAATCAGCCCCAGCATTTT,CAWSLNRWNSNQPQHF
TRBD2,TRBJ2-7,TRBV9,NA,TGTGCCAGCAGCTTTAGCGGGAGTCCCTACGAGCAGTACTTC,CASSFSGSPYEQYF
TRBD1,TRBJ2-1,TRBV27,NA,TGTGCCAGCAGTTCTGGGACAGCCAGGGATGAGCAGTTCTTC,CASSSGTARDEQFF
TRBD2,TRBJ2-2,TRBV5-1,NA,TGCGCCAGCAGCTGGGGGGTAGCGGGAACTACCGGGGAGCTGTTTTTT,CASSWGVAGTTGELFF
TRBD1,TRBJ1-3,TRBV25-1,NA,TGTGCCAGCAGGGACAGGGTTCAGGGAAACACCATATATTTT,CASRDRVQGNTIYF
NA,TRBJ2-7,TRBV11-2,NA,TGTGCCAGCAGCTACCCGGTTGGCGAGCAGTACTTC,CASSYPVGEQYF
NA,TRBJ2-1,TRBV14,NA,TGTGCCAGCAGCCAAGATAGGGAACTAGACAATGAGCAGTTCTTC,CASSQDRELDNEQFF
NA,TRBJ2-2,TRBV19,NA,TGTGCCAGTTCAAATGGACAGTTCACCGGGGAGCTGTTTTTT,CASSNGQFTGELFF
NA,TRBJ2-5,TRBV5-1,NA,TGCGCCAGCAGCCCGCAGACCGGGGGCCAAGAGACCCAGTACTTC,CASSPQTGGQETQYF
NA,TRBJ2-7,TRBV27,NA,TGTGCCAGCAGTTTTCGTCTGCCAGACTACGAGCAGTACTTC,CASSFRLPDYEQYF
TRBD2,TRBJ2-1,TRBV5-1,NA,TGCGCCAGCAGCTTGTTGACGAGGCTAGCGGCTCACAATGAGCAGTTCTTC,CASSLLTRLAAHNEQFF
NA,TRBJ2-7,TRBV28,NA,TGTGCCAGCAGTTTCCCCCGTAGGCAGATCTACGAGCAGTACTTC,CASSFPRRQIYEQYF
TRBD1,TRBJ2-5,TRBV27,NA,TGTGCCAGCAGTACCCGGACAGGGGTAGAGACCCAGTACTTC,CASSTRTGVETQYF
TRBD2,TRBJ2-7,TRBV11-3,NA,TGTGCCAGCAGCTCAGGTGGACTAGCGGGAGGTAGCGAGCAGTACTTC,CASSSGGLAGGSEQYF
NA,TRBJ2-7,TRBV2,NA,TGTGCCAGCAGTGAAGCAGCGGTAGGAGAGCAGTACTTC,CASSEAAVGEQYF
NA,TRBJ2-3,TRBV13,NA,TGTGCCAGCAGCCTATACAGGAGTGGTAACACAGATACGCAGTATTTT,CASSLYRSGNTDTQYF
TRBD2,TRBJ2-1,TRBV5-4,NA,TGTGCCAGCAGCTTTCACTCGACTAGCGGATCCTACAATGAGCAGTTCTTC,CASSFHSTSGSYNEQFF
TRBD2,TRBJ2-1,TRBV6-1,NA,TGTGCCAGCAGGGTAACTGGGACTAGCGACAATGAGCAGTTCTTC,CASRVTGTSDNEQFF
TRBD1,TRBJ1-2,TRBV28,NA,TGTGCCAGCAGTTTATTCGGTCCGGGACAGGGGGCGGACGGCTACACCTTC,CASSLFGPGQGADGYTF
TRBD1,TRBJ2-7,TRBV28,NA,TGTGCCAGCAGGACTGGACAGGGGGCTTTTTACGAGCAGTACTTC,CASRTGQGAFYEQYF
TRBD1,TRBJ2-7,TRBV7-9,few,TGTGCCAGCAGCTCAACGAAGGGGGCCCTATACGAGCAGTACTTC,CASSSTKGALYEQYF
TRBD1,TRBJ2-2,TRBV9,NA,TGTGCCAGCAGCTTCGGACAGGGGGCGTTCACCGGGGAGCTGTTTTTT,CASSFGQGAFTGELFF
NA,TRBJ1-2,TRBV30,NA,TGTGCCTGGAGTGTACGGGGGGTTTATGGCTACACCTTC,CAWSVRGVYGYTF
NA,TRBJ1-1,TRBV27,NA,TGTGCCAGCAGTTTGGCTGTGGGCACTGAAGCTTTCTTT,CASSLAVGTEAFF
NA,TRBJ1-4,TRBV30,NA,TGTGCCTGGAGTGTACGAGGGGCCCGAGAAAAACTGTTTTTT,CAWSVRGAREKLFF
NA,TRBJ2-2,TRBV7-3,NA,TGTGCCAGCAGCCCCCTCGTAGGGGGGGCCGGGGAGCTGTTTTTT,CASSPLVGGAGELFF
NA,TRBJ1-5,TRBV5-6,NA,TGTGCCAGCAGCTTATGGGGGGAGAATCAGCCCCAGCATTTT,CASSLWGENQPQHF
TRBD1,TRBJ1-5,TRBV2,NA,TGTGCCAGCAGCGCGTCAGGGGGAAAAGGTCAGCCCCAGCATTTT,CASSASGGKGQPQHF
NA,TRBJ2-2,TRBV5-6,NA,TGTGCCAGCAGCTTGGCCCCCCGGGGCGCCGGGGAGCTGTTTTTT,CASSLAPRGAGELFF
TRBD1,TRBJ1-5,TRBV28,once,TGTGCCAGCAGTCCTCCCGGGACAGGGCCCAATCAGCCCCAGCATTTT,CASSPPGTGPNQPQHF
NA,TRBJ2-3,TRBV5-1,few,TGCGCCAGCAGCTTGGATGGGGGAAGTACAGATACGCAGTATTTT,CASSLDGGSTDTQYF
TRBD2,TRBJ2-4,TRBV19,NA,TGTGCCAGTAGTTTGACTAGCGGGATAGCCAAAAACATTCAGTACTTC,CASSLTSGIAKNIQYF
TRBD1,TRBJ2-7,TRBV4-2,NA,TGTGCCAGCTCGGGGGTAGGCAGGGGGCCCCACGAGCAGTACTTC,CASSGVGRGPHEQYF
NA,TRBJ1-5,TRBV7-4,NA,TGTGCCAGCAGCCTACCGACGAATAGCAATCAGCCCCAGCATTTT,CASSLPTNSNQPQHF
TRBD2,TRBJ2-3,TRBV5-1,once,TGCGCCAGCAGCTTGGCCGGGGTAGCGGGGGATCTTCTTAGCACAGATACGCAGTATTTT,CASSLAGVAGDLLSTDTQYF
NA,TRBJ1-5,TRBV12-5,NA,TGTGCTAGTGGTTTGGCCCTTGATCAGCCCCAGCATTTT,CASGLALDQPQHF
NA,TRBJ2-7,TRBV5-5,few,TGTGCCAGCAGCCCGCGACAGGAGTCTCGGGAGCAGTACTTC,CASSPRQESREQYF
NA,TRBJ1-6,TRBV7-9,NA,TGTGCCAGCAGCTTAGACAGGGCCAACTCACCCCTCCACTTT,CASSLDRANSPLHF
TRBD1,TRBJ2-1,TRBV2,NA,TGTGCCGGTACAGGGGATACAGATCTGGAGCAGTTCTTC,CAGTGDTDLEQFF